These T cell receptor beta chains were read from a single sample in a study of T-cell reconstitution after alpha-beta-depleted transplantation in children. TCRdb used MiXCR to reprocess the PCR reads, holding one entry per CDR3 protein. The sample shows just over 350,000 distinct CDR3 sequences, 10% to 15% of them seen only once. Sequenced material: PBMCs, taken from the stem cell graft. The origin of the receptors is a human donor who donated a stem cell graft to a child with Fanconi anemia. Each CDR3 is given with its conserved first and last residue. The D gene is left open where the match is weak. Clone size is stated in some rows and not others, as once, few, many or a class when expanded.

few,TRBV20-1,-,TRBJ2-5,TGCAGTGCTAGAGATCGGGGGCCCGGTCAGACCCAGTACTTC,CSARDRGPGQTQYF
-,TRBV19,TRBD1,TRBJ1-6,TGTGCCAGTAGCTGGGGACAGCAAAATTCACCCCTCCACTTT,CASSWGQQNSPLHF
-,TRBV3-1,-,TRBJ2-2,TGTGCCAGCAGCCATCTGGAGGGGTACCGGGACACCGGGGAGCTGTTTTTT,CASSHLEGYRDTGELFF
many,TRBV6-5,TRBD2,TRBJ2-1,TGTGCCAGCAGTTACTATCGGCTAGCGGGAATTAATGAGCAGTTCTTC,CASSYYRLAGINEQFF
-,TRBV27,-,TRBJ2-2,TGTGCCAGCAGTCTTCCGTCGTCACCCGGGGAGCTGTTTTTT,CASSLPSSPGELFF
-,TRBV28,-,TRBJ1-1,TGTGCCAGCAAGATAACGAACACTGAAGCTTTCTTT,CASKITNTEAFF
few,TRBV7-9,-,TRBJ2-2,TGTGCCAGCAGCCCACAAATCACTTACGGGGAGCTGTTTTTT,CASSPQITYGELFF
many,TRBV6-5,-,TRBJ2-3,TGTGCCAGCAGTTATAGGGGGGCGAGCACAGATACGCAGTATTTT,CASSYRGASTDTQYF
many,TRBV12-3/TRBV12-4,TRBD1,TRBJ2-1,TGTGCCAGCAGATACCGGGACAGGGAGCAGTTCTTC,CASRYRDREQFF
-,TRBV4-3,TRBD2,TRBJ2-1,TGCGCCAGCAGCCAAGAGGCGGGGGGCCAGGGCAATGAGCAGTTCTTC,CASSQEAGGQGNEQFF
many,TRBV5-4,TRBD1,TRBJ2-5,TGTGCCAGCAGCTTGCCAGGGGGCGTAGAGACCCAGTACTTC,CASSLPGGVETQYF
-,TRBV7-8,TRBD2,TRBJ2-3,TGTGCCAGCAGCACACCCGGGGGGATAGATACGCAGTATTTT,CASSTPGGIDTQYF
few,TRBV29-1,-,TRBJ2-7,TGCAGCGCCCTTGAGAGCTCCTACGAGCAGTACTTC,CSALESSYEQYF
few,TRBV18,-,TRBJ1-4,TGTGCCAGCTCACTAAACGACAGAGATGAAAAACTGTTTTTT,CASSLNDRDEKLFF
-,TRBV29-1,TRBD2,TRBJ2-7,TGCAGCGTTGGGGGACTAGCGGGGGGGCCCTACGAGCAGTACTTC,CSVGGLAGGPYEQYF
many,TRBV5-6,TRBD2,TRBJ2-1,TGTGCCAGCAGCTGGCTAGCGGTCTCCTACAATGAGCAGTTCTTC,CASSWLAVSYNEQFF
few,TRBV12-3/TRBV12-4,-,TRBJ2-3,TGTGCCAGCAGCTCTCGTCGGGCAGATACGCAGTATTTT,CASSSRRADTQYF
few,TRBV7-9,-,TRBJ2-1,TGTGCCAGCAGCGGTCTAGAGGCTAACTTCGACAATGAGCAGTTCTTC,CASSGLEANFDNEQFF
few,TRBV29-1,-,TRBJ2-7,TGCAGCGTTGACGGTGGGGTATTGGACGAGCAGTACTTC,CSVDGGVLDEQYF
-,TRBV3-1,TRBD1,TRBJ2-4,TGTGCCAGCAGCTCTAGGACAGGGGGCGTTTCCTCGTACTTC,CASSSRTGGVSSYF
-,TRBV3-1,-,TRBJ1-5,TGTGCCAGCAGCCAAGGGTCAGTGACAGCTCTGGGGCCCCAGCATTTT,CASSQGSVTALGPQHF
many,TRBV12-3/TRBV12-4,-,TRBJ1-1,TGTGCCAGCCACCCCCCAGGGGTCGAAAAGACTGAAGCTTTCTTT,CASHPPGVEKTEAFF
-,TRBV20-1,-,TRBJ1-1,TGCAGTGCTAGAGATGCCGGGGGCACTGAAGCTTTCTTT,CSARDAGGTEAFF
-,TRBV29-1,-,TRBJ2-1,TGCAGCGTTTCCCAGGGACCCTACAATGAGCAGTTCTTC,CSVSQGPYNEQFF
many,TRBV5-1,-,TRBJ1-1,TGCGCCAGCAGCTTGGAGCTGGGATCGCTCACTGAAGCTTTCTTT,CASSLELGSLTEAFF
-,TRBV12-3/TRBV12-4,TRBD1,TRBJ1-2,TGTGCCAGCAGTTTAGGGGACAGGGGGCCTTTCTATGGCTACACCTTC,CASSLGDRGPFYGYTF
few,TRBV6-5,-,TRBJ1-1,TGTGCCAGCAGTTCTCCAGGGAGGACTGAAGCTTTCTTT,CASSSPGRTEAFF
few,TRBV6-2/TRBV6-3,-,TRBJ1-2,TGTGCCAGCAGCCACCGGACCCTCTCACCTAACTATGGCTACACCTTC,CASSHRTLSPNYGYTF
-,TRBV6-1,-,TRBJ2-2,TGTGCCAGCAGACCTAGGGGTCCCGGGGAGCTGTTTTTT,CASRPRGPGELFF
-,TRBV6-1,-,TRBJ1-2,TGTGCCAGCAGTCCCGGGCCGCGAGCTAACTATGGCTACACCTTC,CASSPGPRANYGYTF
-,TRBV6-2/TRBV6-3,-,TRBJ1-5,TGTGCCAGCAGTCCGTCATGGGGCAATCAGCCCCAGCATTTT,CASSPSWGNQPQHF
many,TRBV4-1,-,TRBJ2-1,TGCGCCAGCAGCCAAGGCTACCGGGGACTCCGCTCCTACAATGAGCAGTTCTTC,CASSQGYRGLRSYNEQFF
-,TRBV24-1,-,TRBJ2-2,TGTGCCACCAGTGATCTAAACTCTGACACCGGGGAGCTGTTTTTT,CATSDLNSDTGELFF
-,TRBV7-9,TRBD1,TRBJ1-2,TGTGCCAGCAGCTCGGGACAGGGAGCTAACTATGGCTACACCTTC,CASSSGQGANYGYTF
many,TRBV5-1,-,TRBJ1-1,TGCGCCAGCAGCTCGTCGACAGAAGACACTGAAGCTTTCTTT,CASSSSTEDTEAFF
-,TRBV29-1,-,TRBJ2-1,TGCAGCGTTGAATCGGGGATCTCCTACAATGAGCAGTTCTTC,CSVESGISYNEQFF
-,TRBV6-2/TRBV6-3,-,TRBJ2-4,TGTGCCAGCAGTTACGACCCAGCCAAAAACATTCAGTACTTC,CASSYDPAKNIQYF
few,TRBV15,TRBD1,TRBJ1-1,TGTGCCACCAGCAGAGGGACAGGGGGCCATGTAGACACTGAAGCTTTCTTT,CATSRGTGGHVDTEAFF
many,TRBV20-1,TRBD1,TRBJ1-4,TGCAGTGCCATCCCTTTTGACAGGGCTGGTGAAAAACTGTTTTTT,CSAIPFDRAGEKLFF
-,TRBV6-1,TRBD1,TRBJ1-5,TGTGCCAGCATCTCAAAGGACAGGGAGAGCAATCAGCCCCAGCATTTT,CASISKDRESNQPQHF
many,TRBV5-1,-,TRBJ1-1,TGTGCCAGCAGCTCCACAGGGAACACTGAAGCTTTCTTT,CASSSTGNTEAFF
-,TRBV12-3/TRBV12-4,-,TRBJ2-2,TGTGCCAGCAGACCCAACCTTTGGGTCACCGGGGAGCTGTTTTTT,CASRPNLWVTGELFF
many,TRBV5-1,TRBD1,TRBJ2-7,TGCGCCAGCAGACTTACAGGGGGCGAGCAGTACTTC,CASRLTGGEQYF
many,TRBV29-1,TRBD1,TRBJ2-1,TGCAGCGCGTACCGGGACAGGGGTTTGGGGAGCGATGAGCAGTTCTTC,CSAYRDRGLGSDEQFF
many,TRBV28,TRBD1,TRBJ2-5,TGTGCCAGCAGTTTTTACAGGGGCCGTGAAGAGACCCAGTACTTC,CASSFYRGREETQYF
medium-sized,TRBV16,-,TRBJ1-4,TGTGCCAGCAGCCAATCTGCAGGAGATGCTGAAAAACTGTTTTTT,CASSQSAGDAEKLFF
-,TRBV12-3/TRBV12-4,-,TRBJ2-1,TGTGCCAGCGGCCTCCCTAATGAGCAGTTCTTC,CASGLPNEQFF
-,TRBV5-1,-,TRBJ1-1,TGCGCCAGCAGCCCCCGTGCGGGGGAAAACACTGAAGCTTTCTTT,CASSPRAGENTEAFF
-,TRBV28,TRBD2,TRBJ2-1,TGTGCCAGCAGTTCTAACGTCGGGCGCGGGGGACCCTACAATGAGCAGTTCTTC,CASSSNVGRGGPYNEQFF
-,TRBV29-1,TRBD2,TRBJ2-1,TGCAGCGTTGAGGTTTGGACTAGCGGGGGGGCATACAATGAGCAGTTCTTC,CSVEVWTSGGAYNEQFF
few,TRBV6-5,-,TRBJ2-3,TGTGCCAGCAGTTACTCAGGGGGTACGCATACGCAGTATTTT,CASSYSGGTHTQYF
-,TRBV6-1,-,TRBJ2-7,TGTGCCAGCAGCCGTACGAGCTCCTACGAGCAGTACTTC,CASSRTSSYEQYF